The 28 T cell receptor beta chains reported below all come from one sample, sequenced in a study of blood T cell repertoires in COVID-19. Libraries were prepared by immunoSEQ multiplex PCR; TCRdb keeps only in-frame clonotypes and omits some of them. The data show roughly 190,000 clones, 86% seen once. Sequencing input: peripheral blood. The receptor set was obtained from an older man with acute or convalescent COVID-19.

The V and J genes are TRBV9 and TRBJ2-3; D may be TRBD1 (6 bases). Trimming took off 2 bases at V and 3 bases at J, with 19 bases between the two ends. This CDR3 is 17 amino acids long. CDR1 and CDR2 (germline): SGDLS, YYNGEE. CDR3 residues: CASSVEPQGSRTDTQYF. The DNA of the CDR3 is TGTGCCAGCAGCGTCGAACCACAGGGTTCGAGAACAGATACGCAGTATTTT.

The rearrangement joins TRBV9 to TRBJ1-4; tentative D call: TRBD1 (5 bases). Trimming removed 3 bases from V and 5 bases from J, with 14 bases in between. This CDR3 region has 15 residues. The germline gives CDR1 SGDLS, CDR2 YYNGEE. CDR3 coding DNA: TGTGCCAGCAGCGCCATGGGGGGTCAGAATGAAAAACTGTTTTTT. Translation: CASSAMGGQNEKLFF.

Here the CDR3 reads CASSVGAGTPSSEQFF. For the CDR3, the DNA is TGTGCCAGCAGCGTAGGGGCGGGAACCCCTTCTAGTGAGCAGTTCTTC. This chain uses TRBV9 with TRBJ2-1; weak D call: TRBD2 (6 bases). Trimming removed 0 bases at V and 9 bases at J, with 19 bases between. Germline loops: CDR1 SGDLS, CDR2 YYNGEE. The length of the CDR3 is 16 residues.

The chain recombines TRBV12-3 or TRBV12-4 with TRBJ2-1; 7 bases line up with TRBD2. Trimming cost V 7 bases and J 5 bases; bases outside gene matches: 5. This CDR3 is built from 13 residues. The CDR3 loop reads CASTLSGDNEQFF. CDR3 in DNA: TGTGCCAGCACCTTAAGCGGGGACAATGAGCAGTTCTTC.

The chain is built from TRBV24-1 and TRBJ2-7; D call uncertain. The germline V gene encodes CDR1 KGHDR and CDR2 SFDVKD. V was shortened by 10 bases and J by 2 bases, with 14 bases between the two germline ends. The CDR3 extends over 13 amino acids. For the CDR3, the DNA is TGTGCCACTCGCGCTTTCCTCACCTACGAGCAGTACTTC. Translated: CATRAFLTYEQYF.

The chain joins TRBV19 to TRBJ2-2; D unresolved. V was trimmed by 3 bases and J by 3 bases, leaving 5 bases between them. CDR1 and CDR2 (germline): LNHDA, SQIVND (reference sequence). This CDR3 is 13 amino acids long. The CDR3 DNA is TGTGCCAGTAGTATGGGCGACACCGGGGAGCTGTTTTTT. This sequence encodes CASSMGDTGELFF. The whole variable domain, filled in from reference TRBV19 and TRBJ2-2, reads DGGITQSPKYLFRKEGQNVTLSCEQNLNHDAMYWYRQDPGQGLRLIYYSQIVNDFQKGDIAEGYSVSREKKESFPLTVTSAQKNPTAFYLCASSMGDTGELFFGEGSRLTVL.

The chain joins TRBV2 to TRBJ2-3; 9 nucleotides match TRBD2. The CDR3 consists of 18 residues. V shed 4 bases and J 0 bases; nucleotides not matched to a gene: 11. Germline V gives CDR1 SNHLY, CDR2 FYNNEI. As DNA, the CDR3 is TGTGCCAGCAGTGTGGTTAGCGGGGGAGGGATGAGCACAGATACGCAGTATTTT. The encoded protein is CASSVVSGGGMSTDTQYF.

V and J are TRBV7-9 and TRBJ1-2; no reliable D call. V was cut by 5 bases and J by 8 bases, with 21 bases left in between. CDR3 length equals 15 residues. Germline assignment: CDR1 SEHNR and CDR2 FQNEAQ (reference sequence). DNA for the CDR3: TGTGCCAGCAGCCCTCTGGGGAGCGCCCTCGGGGGCTACACCTTC. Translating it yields CASSPLGSALGGYTF.

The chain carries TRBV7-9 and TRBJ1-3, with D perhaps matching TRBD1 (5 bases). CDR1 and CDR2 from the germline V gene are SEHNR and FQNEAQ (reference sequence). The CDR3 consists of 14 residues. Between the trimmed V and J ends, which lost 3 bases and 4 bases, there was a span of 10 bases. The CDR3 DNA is TGTGCCAGCAGCTTTAGGGGTGGAGGAAACACCATATATTTT. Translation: CASSFRGGGNTIYF.

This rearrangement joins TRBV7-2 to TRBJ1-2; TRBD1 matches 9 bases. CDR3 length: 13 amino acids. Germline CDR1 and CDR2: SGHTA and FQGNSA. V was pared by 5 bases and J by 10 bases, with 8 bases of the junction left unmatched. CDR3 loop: CASSDGDRDDYTF. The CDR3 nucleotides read TGTGCCAGCAGCGATGGGGACAGGGATGACTACACCTTC.

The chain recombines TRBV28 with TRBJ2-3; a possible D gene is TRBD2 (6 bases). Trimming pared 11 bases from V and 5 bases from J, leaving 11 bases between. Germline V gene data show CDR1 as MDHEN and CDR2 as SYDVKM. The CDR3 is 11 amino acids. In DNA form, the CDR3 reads TGTGCCGGGGGGTTCATAGATACGCAGTATTTT. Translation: CAGGFIDTQYF.

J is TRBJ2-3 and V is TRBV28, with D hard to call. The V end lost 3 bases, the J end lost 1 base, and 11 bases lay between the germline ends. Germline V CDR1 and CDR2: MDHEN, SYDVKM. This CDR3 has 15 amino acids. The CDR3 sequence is CASSFSHPGTDTQYF. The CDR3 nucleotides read TGTGCCAGCAGTTTTAGTCACCCGGGCACAGATACGCAGTATTTT.

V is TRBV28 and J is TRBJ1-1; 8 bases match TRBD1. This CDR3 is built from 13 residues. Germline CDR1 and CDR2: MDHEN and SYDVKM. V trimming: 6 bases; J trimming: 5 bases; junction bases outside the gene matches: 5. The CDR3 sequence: CASSSGGWTEAFF. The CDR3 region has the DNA TGTGCCAGCAGCTCAGGGGGCTGGACTGAAGCTTTCTTT.

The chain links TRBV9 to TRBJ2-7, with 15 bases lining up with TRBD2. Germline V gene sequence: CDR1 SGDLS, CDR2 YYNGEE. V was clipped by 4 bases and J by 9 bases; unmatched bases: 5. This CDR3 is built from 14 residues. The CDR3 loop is CASSRSGLAGGQYF. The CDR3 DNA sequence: TGTGCCAGCAGCAGATCGGGACTAGCGGGGGGGCAGTACTTC. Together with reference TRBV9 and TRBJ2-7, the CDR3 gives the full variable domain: DSGVTQTPKHLITATGQRVTLRCSPRSGDLSVYWYQQSLDQGLQFLIQYYNGEERAKGNILERFSAQQFPDLHSELNLSSLELGDSALYFCASSRSGLAGGQYFGPGTRLTVT.

The CDR3 coding sequence is TGTGCCAGCAGCTTATTAGGAGGGGCGAAAAACACTGAAGCTTTCTTT. This codes for CASSLLGGAKNTEAFF. The V and J genes are TRBV7-2 and TRBJ1-1; a weak D match, TRBD1 (5 bases). Germline values: CDR1 SGHTA, CDR2 FQGNSA. V was pared by 2 bases and J by 2 bases, with 15 bases between. CDR3 length: 16 residues. The full variable domain, completed using reference TRBV7-2 and TRBJ1-1, is GAGVSQSPSNKVTEKGKDVELRCDPISGHTALYWYRQSLGQGLEFLIYFQGNSAPDKSGLPSDRFSAERTGGSVSTLTIQRTQQEDSAVYLCASSLLGGAKNTEAFFGQGTRLTVV.

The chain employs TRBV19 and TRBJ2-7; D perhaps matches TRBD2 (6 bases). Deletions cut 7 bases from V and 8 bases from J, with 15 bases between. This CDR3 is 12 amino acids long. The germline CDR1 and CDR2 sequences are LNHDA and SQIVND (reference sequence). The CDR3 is CASTGTGVKQYF. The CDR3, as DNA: TGTGCCAGTACCGGGACGGGGGTCAAGCAGTACTTC. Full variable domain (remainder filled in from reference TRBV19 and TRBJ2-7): DGGITQSPKYLFRKEGQNVTLSCEQNLNHDAMYWYRQDPGQGLRLIYYSQIVNDFQKGDIAEGYSVSREKKESFPLTVTSAQKNPTAFYLCASTGTGVKQYFGPGTRLTVT.

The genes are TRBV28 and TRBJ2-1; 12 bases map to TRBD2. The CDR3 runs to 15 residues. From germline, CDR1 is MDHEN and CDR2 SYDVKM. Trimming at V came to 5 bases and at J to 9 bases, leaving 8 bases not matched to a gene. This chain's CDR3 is CASSTRLAGVGEQFF. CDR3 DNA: TGTGCCAGCAGTACCCGACTAGCGGGAGTTGGTGAGCAGTTCTTC.

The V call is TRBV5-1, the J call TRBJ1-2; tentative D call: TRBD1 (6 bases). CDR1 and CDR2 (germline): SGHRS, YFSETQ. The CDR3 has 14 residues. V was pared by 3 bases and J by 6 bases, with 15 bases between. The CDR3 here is CASSSYRVEDGYTF. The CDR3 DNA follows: TGCGCCAGCAGCTCATACAGGGTTGAAGATGGCTACACCTTC.

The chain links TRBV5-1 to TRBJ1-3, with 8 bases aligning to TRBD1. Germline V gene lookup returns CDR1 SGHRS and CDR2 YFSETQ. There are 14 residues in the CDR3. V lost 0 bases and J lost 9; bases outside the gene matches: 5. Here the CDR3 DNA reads TGCGCCAGCAGCTTGGAGACAGGGGTCACCACCATATATTTT. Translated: CASSLETGVTTIYF.

The CDR3 nucleotides are TGTGCCAGCAGGGAGGTAGATTCACCCCTCCACTTT. This codes for CASREVDSPLHF. The V and J genes are TRBV28 and TRBJ1-6; no definite D call. This CDR3 has 12 amino acids. V was cut by 6 bases and J by 8 bases, with 8 bases left in between. CDR1 is MDHEN and CDR2 is SYDVKM in the germline V gene.

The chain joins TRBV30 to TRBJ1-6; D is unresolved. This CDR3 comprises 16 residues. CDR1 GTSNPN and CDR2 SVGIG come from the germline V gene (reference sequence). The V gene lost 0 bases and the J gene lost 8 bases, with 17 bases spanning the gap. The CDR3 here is CAWSVPPNPGDSPLHF. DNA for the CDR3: TGTGCCTGGAGTGTACCCCCCAATCCTGGAGATTCACCCCTCCACTTT.

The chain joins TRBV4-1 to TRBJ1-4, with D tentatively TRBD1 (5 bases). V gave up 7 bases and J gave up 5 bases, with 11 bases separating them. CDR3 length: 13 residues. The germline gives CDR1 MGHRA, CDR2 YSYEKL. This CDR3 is CASKARQNEKLFF. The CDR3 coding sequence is TGCGCCAGCAAGGCCAGACAGAATGAAAAACTGTTTTTT.

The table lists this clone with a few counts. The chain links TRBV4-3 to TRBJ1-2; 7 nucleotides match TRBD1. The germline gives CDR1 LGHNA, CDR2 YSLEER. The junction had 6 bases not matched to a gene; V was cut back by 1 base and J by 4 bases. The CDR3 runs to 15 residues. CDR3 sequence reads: CASSQAGTASYGYTF. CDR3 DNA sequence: TGCGCCAGCAGCCAAGCGGGGACAGCCAGCTATGGCTACACCTTC.

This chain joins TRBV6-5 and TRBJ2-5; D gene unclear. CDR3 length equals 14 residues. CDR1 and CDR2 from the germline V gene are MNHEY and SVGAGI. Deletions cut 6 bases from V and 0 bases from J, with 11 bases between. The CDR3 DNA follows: TGTGCCAGCAGCCCAGACATGTACCAAGAGACCCAGTACTTC. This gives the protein CASSPDMYQETQYF.

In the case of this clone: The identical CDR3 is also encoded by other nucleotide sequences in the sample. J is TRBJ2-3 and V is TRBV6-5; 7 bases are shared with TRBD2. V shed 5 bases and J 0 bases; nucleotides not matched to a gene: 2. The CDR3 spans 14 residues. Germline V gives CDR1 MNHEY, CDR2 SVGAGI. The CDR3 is CASSLAASTDTQYF. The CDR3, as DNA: TGTGCCAGCAGTCTAGCGGCCAGCACAGATACGCAGTATTTT.

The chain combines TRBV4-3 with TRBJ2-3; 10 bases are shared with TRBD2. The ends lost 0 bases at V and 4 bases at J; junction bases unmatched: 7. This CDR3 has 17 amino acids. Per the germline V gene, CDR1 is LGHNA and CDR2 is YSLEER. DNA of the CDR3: TGCGCCAGCAGCCAAGACCCGAGCGGGGGGGCCTCAGATACGCAGTATTTT. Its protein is CASSQDPSGGASDTQYF.

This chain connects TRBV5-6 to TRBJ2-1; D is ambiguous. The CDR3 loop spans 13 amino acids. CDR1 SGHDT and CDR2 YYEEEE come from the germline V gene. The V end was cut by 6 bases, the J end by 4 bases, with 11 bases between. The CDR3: CASNFEAYNEQFF. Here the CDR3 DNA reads TGTGCCAGCAACTTTGAGGCGTACAATGAGCAGTTCTTC.

This chain's CDR3 is CASSPVQGGTNEKLFF. DNA for the CDR3: TGTGCCAGCTCACCGGTACAGGGTGGAACTAATGAAAAACTGTTTTTT. This chain links TRBV18 with TRBJ1-4, with D maybe TRBD1 (6 bases). Per the germline V gene, CDR1 is KGHSH and CDR2 is LQKENI. Between the trimmed V and J ends, which lost 3 bases and 1 base, there was a span of 12 bases. The CDR3 length is 16 residues.